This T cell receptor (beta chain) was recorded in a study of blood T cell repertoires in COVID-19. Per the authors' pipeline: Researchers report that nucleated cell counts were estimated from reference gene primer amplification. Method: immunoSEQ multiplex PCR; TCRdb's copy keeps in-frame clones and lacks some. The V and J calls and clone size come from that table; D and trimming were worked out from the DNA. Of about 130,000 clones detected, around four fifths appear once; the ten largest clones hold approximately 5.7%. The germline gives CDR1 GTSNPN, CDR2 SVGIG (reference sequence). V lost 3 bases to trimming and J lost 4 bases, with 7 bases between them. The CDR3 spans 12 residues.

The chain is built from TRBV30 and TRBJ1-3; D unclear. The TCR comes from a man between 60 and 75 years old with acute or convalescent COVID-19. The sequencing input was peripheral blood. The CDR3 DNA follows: TGTGCCTGGAGAGACGGGGGAAACACCATATATTTT. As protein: CAWRDGGNTIYF.